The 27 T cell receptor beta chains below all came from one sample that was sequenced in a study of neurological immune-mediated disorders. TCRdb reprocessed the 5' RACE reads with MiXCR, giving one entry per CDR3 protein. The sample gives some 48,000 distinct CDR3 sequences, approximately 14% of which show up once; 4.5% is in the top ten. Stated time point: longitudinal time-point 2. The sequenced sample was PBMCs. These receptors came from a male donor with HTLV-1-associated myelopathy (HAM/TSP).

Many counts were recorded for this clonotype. CDR3 loop: CASRPNARGHYGYTF. The CDR3 DNA reads as TGTGCCAGCAGACCTAATGCAAGGGGCCACTATGGCTACACCTTC. The chain carries TRBV12-3 or TRBV12-4 and TRBJ1-2; TRBD1 might be the D (5 bases). V was clipped by 6 bases and J by 3 bases, with 17 bases between them. This CDR3 comprises 15 residues.

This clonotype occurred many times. Here the CDR3 DNA reads TGCGCCAGCAGTGAGGCCGGACGACCTAAAGAGACCCAGTACTTC. Translated, it gives CASSEAGRPKETQYF. The rearrangement links TRBV10-2 to TRBJ2-5; no definite D call. Trimming pared 2 bases from V and 3 bases from J, leaving 13 bases between. Germline V gives CDR1 WSHSY, CDR2 SAAADI. CDR3 length equals 15 residues.

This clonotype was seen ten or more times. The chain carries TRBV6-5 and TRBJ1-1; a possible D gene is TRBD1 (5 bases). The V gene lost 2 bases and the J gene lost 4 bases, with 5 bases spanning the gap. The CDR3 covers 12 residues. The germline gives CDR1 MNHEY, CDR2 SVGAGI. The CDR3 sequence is CASSYGGTEAFF. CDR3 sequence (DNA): TGTGCCAGCAGTTACGGGGGCACTGAAGCTTTCTTT.

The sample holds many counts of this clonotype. The CDR3 is CASSSNYRGWGNEQFF. CDR3 nucleotide sequence: TGTGCCAGCAGCTCTAACTATAGGGGCTGGGGCAATGAGCAGTTCTTC. The chain is built from TRBV7-9 and TRBJ2-1; TRBD1 is a possible D gene (5 bases). The CDR3 consists of 16 residues. The V end lost 4 bases, the J end lost 6 bases, and 19 bases lay between the germline ends. Germline V gene data show CDR1 as SEHNR and CDR2 as FQNEAQ (reference sequence).

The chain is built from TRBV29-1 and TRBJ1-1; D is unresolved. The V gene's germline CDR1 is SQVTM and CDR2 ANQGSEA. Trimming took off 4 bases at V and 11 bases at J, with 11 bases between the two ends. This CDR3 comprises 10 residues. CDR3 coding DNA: TGCAGCGTTGGGGATGTTGTGGCTTTCTTT. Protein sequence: CSVGDVVAFF.

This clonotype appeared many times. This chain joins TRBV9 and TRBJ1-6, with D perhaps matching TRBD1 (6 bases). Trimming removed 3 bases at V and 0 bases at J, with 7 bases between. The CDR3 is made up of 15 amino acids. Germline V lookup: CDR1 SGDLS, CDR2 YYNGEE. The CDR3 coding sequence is TGTGCCAGCAGCGAGGGGGGCTCCTATAATTCACCCCTCCACTTT. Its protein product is CASSEGGSYNSPLHF.

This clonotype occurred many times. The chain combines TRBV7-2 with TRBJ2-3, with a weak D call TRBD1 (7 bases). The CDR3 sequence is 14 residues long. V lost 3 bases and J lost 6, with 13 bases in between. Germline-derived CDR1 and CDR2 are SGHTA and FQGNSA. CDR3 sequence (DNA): TGTGCCAGCAGCTTCCAGGGGGGCGGGGATACGCAGTATTTT. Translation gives CASSFQGGGDTQYF.

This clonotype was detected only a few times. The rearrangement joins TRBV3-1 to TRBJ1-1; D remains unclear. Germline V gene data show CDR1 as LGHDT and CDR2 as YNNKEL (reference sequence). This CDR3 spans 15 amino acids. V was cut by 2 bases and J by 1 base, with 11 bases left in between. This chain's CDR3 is CASSQFPGRNTEAFF. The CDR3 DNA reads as TGTGCCAGCAGCCAATTCCCGGGAAGGAACACTGAAGCTTTCTTT.

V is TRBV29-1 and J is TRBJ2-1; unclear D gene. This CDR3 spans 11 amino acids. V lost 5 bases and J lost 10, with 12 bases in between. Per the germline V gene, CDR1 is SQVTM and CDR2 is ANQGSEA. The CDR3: CSVPLLGEQFF. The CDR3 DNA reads TGCAGCGTTCCACTCCTGGGGGAGCAGTTCTTC.

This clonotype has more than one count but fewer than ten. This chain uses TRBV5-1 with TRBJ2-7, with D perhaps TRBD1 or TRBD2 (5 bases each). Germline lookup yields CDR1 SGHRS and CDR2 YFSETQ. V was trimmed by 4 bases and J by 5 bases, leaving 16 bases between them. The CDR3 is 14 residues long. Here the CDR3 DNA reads TGCGCCAGCAGCCAGGGACCGAGCGACCACGAGCAGTACTTC. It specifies CASSQGPSDHEQYF.

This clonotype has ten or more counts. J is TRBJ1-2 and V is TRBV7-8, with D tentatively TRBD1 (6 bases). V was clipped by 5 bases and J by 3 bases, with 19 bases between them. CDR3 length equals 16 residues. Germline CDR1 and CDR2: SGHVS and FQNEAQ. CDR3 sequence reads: CASSPAKYRVDYGYTF. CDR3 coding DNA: TGTGCCAGCAGCCCAGCGAAATACAGGGTAGACTATGGCTACACCTTC.

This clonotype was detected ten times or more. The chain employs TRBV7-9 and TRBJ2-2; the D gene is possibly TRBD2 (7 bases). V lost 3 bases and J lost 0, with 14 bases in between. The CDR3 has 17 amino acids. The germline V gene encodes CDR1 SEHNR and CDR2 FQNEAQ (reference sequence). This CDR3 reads CASSLRGGGPNTGELFF. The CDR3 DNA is TGTGCCAGCAGCTTGCGGGGCGGGGGCCCGAACACCGGGGAGCTGTTTTTT.

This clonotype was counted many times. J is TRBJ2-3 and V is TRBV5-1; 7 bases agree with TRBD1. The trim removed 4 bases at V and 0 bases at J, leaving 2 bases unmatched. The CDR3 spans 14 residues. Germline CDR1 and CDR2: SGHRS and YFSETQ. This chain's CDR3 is CASSRDSSTDTQYF. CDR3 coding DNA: TGCGCCAGCAGCCGGGACAGTAGCACAGATACGCAGTATTTT. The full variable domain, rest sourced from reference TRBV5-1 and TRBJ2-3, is KAGVTQTPRYLIKTRGQQVTLSCSPISGHRSVSWYQQTPGQGLQFLFEYFSETQRNKGNFPGRFSGRQFSNSRSEMNVSTLELGDSALYLCASSRDSSTDTQYFGPGTRLTVL.

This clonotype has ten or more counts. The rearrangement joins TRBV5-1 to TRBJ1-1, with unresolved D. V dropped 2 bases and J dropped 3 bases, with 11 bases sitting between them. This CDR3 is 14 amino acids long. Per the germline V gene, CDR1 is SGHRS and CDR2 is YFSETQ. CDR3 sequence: CASSFGTADTEAFF. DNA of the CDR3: TGCGCCAGCAGCTTCGGTACGGCGGACACTGAAGCTTTCTTT.

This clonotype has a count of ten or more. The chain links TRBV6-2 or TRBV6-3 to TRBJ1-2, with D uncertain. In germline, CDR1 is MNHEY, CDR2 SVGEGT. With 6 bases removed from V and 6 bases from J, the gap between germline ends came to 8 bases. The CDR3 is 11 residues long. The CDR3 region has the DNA TGTGCCAGCAGCGAAGGGAATGGCTACACCTTC. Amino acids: CASSEGNGYTF.

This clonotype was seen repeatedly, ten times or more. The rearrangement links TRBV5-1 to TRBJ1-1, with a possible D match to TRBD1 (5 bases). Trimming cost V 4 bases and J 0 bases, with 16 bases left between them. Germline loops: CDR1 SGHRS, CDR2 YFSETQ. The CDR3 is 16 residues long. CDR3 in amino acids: CASSPGQGGLNTEAFF. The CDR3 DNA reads TGCGCCAGCAGCCCCGGGCAGGGAGGGTTGAACACTGAAGCTTTCTTT.

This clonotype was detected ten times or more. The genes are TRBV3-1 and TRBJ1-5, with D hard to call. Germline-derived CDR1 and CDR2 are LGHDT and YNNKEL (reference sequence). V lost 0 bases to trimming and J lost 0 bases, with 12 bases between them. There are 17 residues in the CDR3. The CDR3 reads CASSQEGGLGSNQPQHF. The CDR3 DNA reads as TGTGCCAGCAGCCAAGAAGGCGGCTTGGGTAGCAATCAGCCCCAGCATTTT.

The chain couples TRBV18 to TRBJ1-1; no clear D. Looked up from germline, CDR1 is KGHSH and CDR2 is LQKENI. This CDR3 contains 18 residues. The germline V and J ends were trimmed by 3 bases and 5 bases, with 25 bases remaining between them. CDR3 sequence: CASSPLPPQPNSGTEAFF. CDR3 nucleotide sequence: TGTGCCAGCTCACCCTTACCCCCACAACCTAATTCGGGGACTGAAGCTTTCTTT.

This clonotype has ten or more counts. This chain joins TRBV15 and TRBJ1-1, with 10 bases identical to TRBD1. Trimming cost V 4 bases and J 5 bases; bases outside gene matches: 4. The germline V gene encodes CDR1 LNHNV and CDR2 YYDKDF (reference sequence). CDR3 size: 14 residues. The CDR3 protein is CATSKGQGVTEAFF. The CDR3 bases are TGTGCCACCAGCAAAGGACAGGGGGTGACTGAAGCTTTCTTT.

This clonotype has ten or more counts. CDR3 nucleotides: TGTGCCAGCAGTACCCCAGGGACAGATACGCAGTATTTT. As protein: CASSTPGTDTQYF. The chain employs TRBV6-5 and TRBJ2-3; D is possibly TRBD1 (5 bases). This CDR3 comprises 13 residues. V shed 5 bases and J shed 3 bases, with 9 bases lying between them. From germline, CDR1 is MNHEY and CDR2 SVGAGI.

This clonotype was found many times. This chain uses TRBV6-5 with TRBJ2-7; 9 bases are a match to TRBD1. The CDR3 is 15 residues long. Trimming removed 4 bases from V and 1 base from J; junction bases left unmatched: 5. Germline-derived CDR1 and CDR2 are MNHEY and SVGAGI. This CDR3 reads CASSLDRGTSYEQYF. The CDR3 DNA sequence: TGTGCCAGCAGTTTAGACAGGGGGACTTCCTACGAGCAGTACTTC.

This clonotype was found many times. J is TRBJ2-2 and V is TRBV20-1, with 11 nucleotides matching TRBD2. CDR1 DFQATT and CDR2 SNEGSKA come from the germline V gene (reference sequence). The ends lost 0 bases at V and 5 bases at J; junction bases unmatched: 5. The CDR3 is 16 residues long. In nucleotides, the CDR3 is TGCAGTGCTAGAGAGCCACTAGCGGGGGTTACCGGGGAGCTGTTTTTT. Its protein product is CSAREPLAGVTGELFF.

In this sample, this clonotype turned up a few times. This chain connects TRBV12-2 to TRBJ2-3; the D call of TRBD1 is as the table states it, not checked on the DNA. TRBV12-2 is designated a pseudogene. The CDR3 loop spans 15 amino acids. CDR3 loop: CASRSGTGGKDTQYF. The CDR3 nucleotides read TGTGCAAGTCGCTCCGGAACAGGGGGAAAAGATACGCAGTATTTT.

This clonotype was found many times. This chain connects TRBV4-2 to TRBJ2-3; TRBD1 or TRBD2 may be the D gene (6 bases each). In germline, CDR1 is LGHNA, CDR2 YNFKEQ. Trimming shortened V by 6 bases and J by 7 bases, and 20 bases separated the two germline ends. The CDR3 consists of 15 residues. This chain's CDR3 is CASSEGGSYLHTQYF. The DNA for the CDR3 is TGTGCCAGCAGTGAAGGGGGGTCTTATCTCCATACGCAGTATTTT.

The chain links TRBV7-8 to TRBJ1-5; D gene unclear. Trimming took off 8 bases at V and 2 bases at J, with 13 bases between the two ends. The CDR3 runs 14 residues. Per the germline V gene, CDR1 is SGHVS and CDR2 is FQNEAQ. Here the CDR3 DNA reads TGTGCCAGCTGCCTCCGCCCGGGCAATCAGCCCCAGCATTTT. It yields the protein CASCLRPGNQPQHF. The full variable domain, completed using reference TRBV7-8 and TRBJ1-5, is GAGVSQSPRYKVAKRGQDVALRCDPISGHVSLFWYQQALGQGPEFLTYFQNEAQLDKSGLPSDRFFAERPEGSVSTLKIQRTQQEDSAVYLCASCLRPGNQPQHFGDGTRLSIL.

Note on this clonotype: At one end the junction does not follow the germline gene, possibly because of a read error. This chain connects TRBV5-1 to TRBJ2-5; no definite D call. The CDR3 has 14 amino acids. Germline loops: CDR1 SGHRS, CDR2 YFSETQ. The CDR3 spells CASSLASEQDTQYF. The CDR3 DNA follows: TGTGCCAGCAGCTTGGCCTCAGAACAAGATACCCAGTACTTC.

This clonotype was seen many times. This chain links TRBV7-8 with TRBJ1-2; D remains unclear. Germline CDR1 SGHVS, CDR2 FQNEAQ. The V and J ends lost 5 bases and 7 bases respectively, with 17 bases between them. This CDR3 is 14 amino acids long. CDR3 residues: CASSPNINRFGYTF. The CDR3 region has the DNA TGTGCCAGCAGCCCTAATATTAACAGATTTGGCTACACCTTC.